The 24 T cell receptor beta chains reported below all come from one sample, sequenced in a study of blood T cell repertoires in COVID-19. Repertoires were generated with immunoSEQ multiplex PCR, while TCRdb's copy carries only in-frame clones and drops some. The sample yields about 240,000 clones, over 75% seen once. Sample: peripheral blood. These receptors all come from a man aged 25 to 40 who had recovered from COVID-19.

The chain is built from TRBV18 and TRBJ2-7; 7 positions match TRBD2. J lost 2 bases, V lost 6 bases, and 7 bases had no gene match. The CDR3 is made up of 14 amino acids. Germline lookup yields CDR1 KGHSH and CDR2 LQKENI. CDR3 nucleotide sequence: TGTGCCAGCTCCGAAACGGGGGGAACCTACGAGCAGTACGTC. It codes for CASSETGGTYEQYV.

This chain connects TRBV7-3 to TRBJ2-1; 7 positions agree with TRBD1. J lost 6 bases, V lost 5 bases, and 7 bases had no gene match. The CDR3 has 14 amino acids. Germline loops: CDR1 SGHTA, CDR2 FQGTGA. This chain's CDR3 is CASSVRQGGNEQFF. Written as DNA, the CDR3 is TGTGCCAGCAGCGTACGACAGGGCGGCAATGAGCAGTTCTTC.

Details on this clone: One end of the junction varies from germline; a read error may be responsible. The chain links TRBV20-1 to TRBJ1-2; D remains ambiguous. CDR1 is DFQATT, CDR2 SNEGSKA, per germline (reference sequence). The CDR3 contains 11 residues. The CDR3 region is CSARVFSGYTF. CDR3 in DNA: TGCAGTGCCAGAGTCTTTAGTGGCTACACCTTC.

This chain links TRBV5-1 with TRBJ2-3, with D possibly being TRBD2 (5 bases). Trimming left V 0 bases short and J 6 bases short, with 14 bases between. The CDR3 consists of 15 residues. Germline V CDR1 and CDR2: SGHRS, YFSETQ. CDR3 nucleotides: TGCGCCAGCAGCTTGGCCATTGGACTCCGGGATACGCAGTATTTT. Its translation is CASSLAIGLRDTQYF.

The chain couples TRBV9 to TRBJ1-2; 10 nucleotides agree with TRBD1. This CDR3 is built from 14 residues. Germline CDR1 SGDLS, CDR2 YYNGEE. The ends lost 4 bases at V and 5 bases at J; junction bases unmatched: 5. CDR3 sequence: CASSTGDRGYGYTF. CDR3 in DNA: TGTGCCAGCAGCACCGGGGACAGGGGTTATGGCTACACCTTC. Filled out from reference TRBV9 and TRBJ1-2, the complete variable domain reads DSGVTQTPKHLITATGQRVTLRCSPRSGDLSVYWYQQSLDQGLQFLIQYYNGEERAKGNILERFSAQQFPDLHSELNLSSLELGDSALYFCASSTGDRGYGYTFGSGTRLTVV.

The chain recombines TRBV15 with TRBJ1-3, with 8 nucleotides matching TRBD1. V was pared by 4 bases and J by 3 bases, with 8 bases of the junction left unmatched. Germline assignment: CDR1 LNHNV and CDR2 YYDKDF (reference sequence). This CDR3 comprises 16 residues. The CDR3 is CATSNPTTGDGNTIYF. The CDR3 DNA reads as TGTGCCACCAGCAACCCCACGACAGGGGATGGAAACACCATATATTTT.

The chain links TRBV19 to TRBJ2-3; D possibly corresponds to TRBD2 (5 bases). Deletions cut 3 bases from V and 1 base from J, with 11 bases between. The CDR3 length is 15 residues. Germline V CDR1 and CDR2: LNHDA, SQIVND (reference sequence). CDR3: CASSIRGMGTDTQYF. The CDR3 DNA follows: TGTGCCAGTAGTATCCGAGGGATGGGCACAGATACGCAGTATTTT.

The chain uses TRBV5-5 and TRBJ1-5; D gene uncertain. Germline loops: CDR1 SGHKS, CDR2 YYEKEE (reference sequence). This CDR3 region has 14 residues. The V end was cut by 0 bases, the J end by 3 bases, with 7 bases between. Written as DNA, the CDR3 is TGTGCCAGCAGCTTGGGACAAAACAATCAGCCCCAGCATTTT. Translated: CASSLGQNNQPQHF.

The CDR3 loop is CASRGRGTMFF. As DNA, the CDR3 is TGTGCCAGCAGAGGGAGGGGGACGATGTTTTTT. The chain combines TRBV3-1 (or the pseudogene TRBV3-2) with TRBJ1-4; D might be TRBD1 (6 bases). Germline loops: CDR1 LGHDT, CDR2 YNNKEL (reference sequence). The CDR3 has 11 residues. Trimming shortened V by 6 bases and J by 15 bases, and 14 bases separated the two germline ends.

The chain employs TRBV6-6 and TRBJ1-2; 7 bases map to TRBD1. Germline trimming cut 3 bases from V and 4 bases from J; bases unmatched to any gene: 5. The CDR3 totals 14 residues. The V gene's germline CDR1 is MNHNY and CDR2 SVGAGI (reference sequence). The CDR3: CASSYRGQRYGYTF. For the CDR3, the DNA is TGTGCCAGCAGTTATCGGGGACAGCGCTATGGCTACACCTTC.

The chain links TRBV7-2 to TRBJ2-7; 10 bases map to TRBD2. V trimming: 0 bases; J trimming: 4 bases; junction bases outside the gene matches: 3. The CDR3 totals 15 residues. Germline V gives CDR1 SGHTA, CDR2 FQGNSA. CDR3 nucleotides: TGTGCCAGCAGCTTAGCTAGCGGGGGGTGGTACGAGCAGTACTTC. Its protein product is CASSLASGGWYEQYF.

The CDR3 loop is CASSISGNSPLHF. CDR3 DNA: TGTGCCAGTAGTATTTCAGGAAATTCACCCCTCCACTTT. The gene calls are TRBV19 and TRBJ1-6, with D unresolved. Trimming pared 3 bases from V and 7 bases from J, leaving 7 bases between. This CDR3 contains 13 residues. Germline CDR1 LNHDA, CDR2 SQIVND (reference sequence).

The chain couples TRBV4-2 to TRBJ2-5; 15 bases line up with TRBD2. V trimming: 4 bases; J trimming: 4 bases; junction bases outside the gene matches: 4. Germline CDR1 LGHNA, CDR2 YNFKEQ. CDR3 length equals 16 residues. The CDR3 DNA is TGTGCCAGCAGCCTGGGACTAGCGGGGGGCACAGAGACCCAGTACTTC. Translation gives CASSLGLAGGTETQYF.

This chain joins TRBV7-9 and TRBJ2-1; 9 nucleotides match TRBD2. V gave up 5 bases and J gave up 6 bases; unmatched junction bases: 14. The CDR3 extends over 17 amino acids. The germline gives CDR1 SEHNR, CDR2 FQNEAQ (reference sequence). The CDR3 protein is CASSPKGTSGPINEQFF. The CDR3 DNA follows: TGTGCCAGCAGCCCGAAGGGTACTAGCGGGCCAATCAATGAGCAGTTCTTC.

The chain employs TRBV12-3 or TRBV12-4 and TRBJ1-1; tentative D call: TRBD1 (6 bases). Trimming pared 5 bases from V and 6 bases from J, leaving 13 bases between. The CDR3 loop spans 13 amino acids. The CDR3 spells CASSPGHRAEAFF. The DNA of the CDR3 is TGTGCCAGCAGTCCAGGACACAGGGCTGAAGCTTTCTTT.

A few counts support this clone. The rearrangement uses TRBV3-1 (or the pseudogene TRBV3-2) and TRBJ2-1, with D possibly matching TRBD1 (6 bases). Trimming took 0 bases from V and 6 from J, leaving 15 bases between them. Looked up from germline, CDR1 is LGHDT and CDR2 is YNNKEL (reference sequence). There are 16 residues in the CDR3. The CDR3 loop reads CASSQDQGQWGNEQFF. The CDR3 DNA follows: TGTGCCAGCAGCCAAGATCAAGGACAGTGGGGCAATGAGCAGTTCTTC.

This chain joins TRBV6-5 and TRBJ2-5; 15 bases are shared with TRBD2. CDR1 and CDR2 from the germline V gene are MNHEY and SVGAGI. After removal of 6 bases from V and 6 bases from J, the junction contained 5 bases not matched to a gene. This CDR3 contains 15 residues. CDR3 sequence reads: CASRRTSGGEKTQYF. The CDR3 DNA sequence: TGTGCCAGCAGGCGGACTAGCGGGGGGGAAAAGACCCAGTACTTC.

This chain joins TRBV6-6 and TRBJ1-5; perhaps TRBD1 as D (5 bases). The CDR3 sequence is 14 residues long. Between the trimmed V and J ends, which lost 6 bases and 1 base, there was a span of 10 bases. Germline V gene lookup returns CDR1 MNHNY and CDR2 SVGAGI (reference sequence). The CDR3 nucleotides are TGTGCCAGCAGCAGCCAGGGAAGCAATCAGCCCCAGCATTTT. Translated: CASSSQGSNQPQHF.

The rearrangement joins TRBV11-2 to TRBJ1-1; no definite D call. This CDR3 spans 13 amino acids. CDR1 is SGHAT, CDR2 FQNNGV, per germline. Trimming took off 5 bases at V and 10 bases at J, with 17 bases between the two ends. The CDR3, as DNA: TGTGCCAGCAGCGCGATAGGGAGCTCGGTAGCTTTCTTT. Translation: CASSAIGSSVAFF.

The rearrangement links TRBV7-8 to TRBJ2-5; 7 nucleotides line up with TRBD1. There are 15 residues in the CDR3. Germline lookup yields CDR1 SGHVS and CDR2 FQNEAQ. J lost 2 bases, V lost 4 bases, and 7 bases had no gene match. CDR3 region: CASSSRSGQQETQYF. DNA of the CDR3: TGTGCCAGCAGCTCGCGATCGGGACAGCAAGAGACCCAGTACTTC.

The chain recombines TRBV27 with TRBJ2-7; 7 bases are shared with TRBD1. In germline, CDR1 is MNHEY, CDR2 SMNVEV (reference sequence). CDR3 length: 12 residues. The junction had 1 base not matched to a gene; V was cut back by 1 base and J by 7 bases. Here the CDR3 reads CASSLLTGEQYF. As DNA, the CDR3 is TGTGCCAGCAGTTTATTGACAGGGGAGCAGTACTTC.

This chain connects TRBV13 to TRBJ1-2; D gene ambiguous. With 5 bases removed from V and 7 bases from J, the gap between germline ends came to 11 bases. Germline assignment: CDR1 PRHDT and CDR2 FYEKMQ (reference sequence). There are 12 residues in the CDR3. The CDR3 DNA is TGTGCCAGCAGCCTCGGCCGCGGTGGCTACACCTTC. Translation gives CASSLGRGGYTF.

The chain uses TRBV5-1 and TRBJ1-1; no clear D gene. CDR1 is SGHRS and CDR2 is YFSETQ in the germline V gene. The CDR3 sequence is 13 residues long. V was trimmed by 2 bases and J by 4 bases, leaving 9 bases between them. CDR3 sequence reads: CASSFEGSTEAFF. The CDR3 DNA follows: TGCGCCAGCAGCTTCGAAGGGAGCACTGAAGCTTTCTTT.

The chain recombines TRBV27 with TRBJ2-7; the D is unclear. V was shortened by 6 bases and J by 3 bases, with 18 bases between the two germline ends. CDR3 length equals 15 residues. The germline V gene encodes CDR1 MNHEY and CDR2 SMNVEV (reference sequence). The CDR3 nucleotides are TGTGCCAGCAGCCGCAACCGGGTCTTTGTCTACGAGCAGTACTTC. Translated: CASSRNRVFVYEQYF.